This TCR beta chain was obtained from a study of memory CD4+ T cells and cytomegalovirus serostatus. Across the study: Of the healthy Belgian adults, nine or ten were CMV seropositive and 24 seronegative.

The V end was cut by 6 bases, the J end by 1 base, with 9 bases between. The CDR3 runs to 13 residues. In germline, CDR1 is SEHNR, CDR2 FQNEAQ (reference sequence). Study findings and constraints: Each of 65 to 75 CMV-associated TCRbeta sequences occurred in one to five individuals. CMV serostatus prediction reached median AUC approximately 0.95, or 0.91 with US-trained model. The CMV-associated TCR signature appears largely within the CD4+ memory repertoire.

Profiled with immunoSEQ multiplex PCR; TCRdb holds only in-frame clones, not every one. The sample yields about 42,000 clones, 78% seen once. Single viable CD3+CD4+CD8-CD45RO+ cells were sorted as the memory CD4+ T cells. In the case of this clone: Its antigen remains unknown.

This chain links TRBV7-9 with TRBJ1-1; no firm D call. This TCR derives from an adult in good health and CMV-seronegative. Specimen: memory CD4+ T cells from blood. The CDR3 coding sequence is TGTGCCAGCAGGTTTACAGCGAACACTGAAGCTTTCTTT. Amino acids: CASRFTANTEAFF.